This paragraph covers one T cell receptor (beta chain) sequence. This clonotype was seen more than once but under ten times. No cognate antigen has been identified for it. No quality values exist for individual bases; no much larger clone is one base distant. Library method: PCR. Sequencer: Illumina HiSeq 2500. TCR library preparation used molecular barcoding, with unique molecular identifiers applied to normalize quantification of the TCRbeta repertoire. Clones were called with MiXCR by TCRdb after fastp trimmed the public reads at Q25, and only in-frame beta chains were retained. CDR3 protein sequences are deduplicated, and each keeps its most common genes and DNA. In all, the sample holds more than 200,000 distinct CDR3 sequences, and roughly a quarter of those were seen once. Together, the top ten hold 4.8% of the sample. The meaning of the sample's treatment or condition label: allogeneic hematopoietic cell transplantation with graft depleted of TCRalphabeta T cells and CD19 B cells. TCRalphabeta/CD19-depleted allogeneic hematopoietic cell grafts were given to the transplant recipients, all of whom were children.

This entry is derived from a study of T-cell reconstitution after alpha-beta-depleted transplantation in children listed by TCRdb under 2016. Some background on the complete study: The study quantitatively tracked T-cell immune reconstitution after TCRalphabeta/CD19-depleted allogeneic hematopoietic cell transplantation in children using TCR repertoire profiling. The paper's findings and limits, for the study overall: In some patients, the high TCRbeta diversity seen at day 60 was put down to recipient T cells and intrathymic progenitors that had survived conditioning. The apparently early alphabetaT-cell count recovery about two months after transplant was reportedly dependent on only several hundred rapidly expanded clones derived from non-depleted graft cells. Over the following months the frequencies of hyperexpanded clones went down, and after one year T-cell counts and TCRbeta diversity were mostly credited to newly produced T cells.

This clonotype was obtained from a female patient between 2 and 15 years old who had a stem cell transplant for congenital amegakaryocytic thrombocytopenia, so the T cells may come from the graft donor. The source material was PBMCs, mostly from graft donor cells, sampled 360 days after TCRalphabeta/CD19-depleted stem cell transplant.

The DNA reads as follows: TGTGCCAGCAGAACGTCGCTCCCAGATACGCAGTATTTT. It encodes CASRTSLPDTQYF. The chain joins TRBV12-3 or TRBV12-4 to TRBJ2-3, with no confident D gene call. Trimming removed 6 bases from V and 4 bases from J, leaving 11 bases between the germline ends. From the cysteine up to the phenylalanine, the CDR3 has a length of 13 residues. Solely the CDR3 DNA is kept, with 39 bases framed from the first base.